This T cell receptor beta chain was profiled in a study of shared clonotypes between healthy human individuals. This CDR3 spans 15 amino acids. Losses at the gene ends were 1 base for V and 5 bases for J; bases not matched to a gene: 7. The germline CDR1 and CDR2 sequences are SGHRS and YFSETQ. The protocol was immunoSEQ multiplex PCR, while the TCRdb copy is restricted to in-frame clones and leaves out a portion. This table holds roughly 700,000 clones, around 72% found once. The chain combines TRBV5-1 with TRBJ2-5, with TRBD1 identical over 8 bases. Sequences were obtained from memory CD4+ T cells sorted from blood. Subset given: CD45RA-negative fraction. This receptor was identified in a woman younger than 45 in good health. CDR3 nucleotides: TGCGCCAGCAGCTTGTATGACAGGGACAGGGAGACCCAGTACTTC. Protein: CASSLYDRDRETQYF.